The present T cell receptor (beta chain) was sequenced within a study of T cells after yellow fever vaccination. Looking at the study overall: The authors prepared low-cell-number fractions using SMART-Seq v4 Ultra Low Input. Regarding the study as a whole: Weaker, the secondary response peaked sooner, at day 5 versus 15. The bulk population could contribute abundant contaminating clonotypes to FACS-sorted repertoires. Relatively few clonotypes were ones that appeared in both CD4 and CD8 compartments.

Losses at the gene ends were 0 bases for V and 6 bases for J; bases not matched to a gene: 3. Per germline, CDR1 SGHAT and CDR2 FQNNGV. The CDR3 extends over 14 amino acids. This clonotype came up many times. Its matching antigen is unknown. MiXCR was run by TCRdb on the 5' RACE reads, yielding one entry per CDR3 protein. This sample has 78,000 or so distinct CDR3 sequences, with around 7.9% found just once. This specimen was CD8+ T cells sorted from PBMCs, taken around 10 days after the first yellow fever vaccination. The sequence was obtained from a man aged 18 to 30 who received the YFV17D yellow fever vaccine. The V and J genes are TRBV11-2 and TRBJ2-7; 9 nucleotides align to TRBD1. Written as DNA, the CDR3 is TGTGCCAGCAGCTTAGAGCCGACAGGGGGCGAGCAGTACTTC. The encoded protein is CASSLEPTGGEQYF.